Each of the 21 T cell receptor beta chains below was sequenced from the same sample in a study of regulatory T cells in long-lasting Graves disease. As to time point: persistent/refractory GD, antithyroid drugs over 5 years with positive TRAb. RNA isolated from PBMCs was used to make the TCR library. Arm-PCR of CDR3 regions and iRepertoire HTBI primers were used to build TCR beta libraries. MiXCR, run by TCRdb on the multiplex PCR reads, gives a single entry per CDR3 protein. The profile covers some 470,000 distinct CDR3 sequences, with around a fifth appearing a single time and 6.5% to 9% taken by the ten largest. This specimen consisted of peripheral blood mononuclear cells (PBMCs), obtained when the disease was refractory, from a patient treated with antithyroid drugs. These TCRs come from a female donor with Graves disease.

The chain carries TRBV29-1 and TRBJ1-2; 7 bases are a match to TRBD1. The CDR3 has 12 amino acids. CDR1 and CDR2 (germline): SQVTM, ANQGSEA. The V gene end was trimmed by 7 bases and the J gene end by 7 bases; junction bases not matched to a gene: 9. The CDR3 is CSASTGFLGYTF. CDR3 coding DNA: TGCAGCGCCTCGACAGGGTTTCTTGGCTACACCTTC.

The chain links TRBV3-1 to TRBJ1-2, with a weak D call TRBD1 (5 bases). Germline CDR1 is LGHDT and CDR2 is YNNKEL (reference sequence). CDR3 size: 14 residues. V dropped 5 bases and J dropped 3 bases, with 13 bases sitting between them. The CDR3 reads CASSYDGGDYGYTF. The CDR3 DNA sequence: TGTGCCAGCAGCTATGACGGGGGGGACTATGGCTACACCTTC.

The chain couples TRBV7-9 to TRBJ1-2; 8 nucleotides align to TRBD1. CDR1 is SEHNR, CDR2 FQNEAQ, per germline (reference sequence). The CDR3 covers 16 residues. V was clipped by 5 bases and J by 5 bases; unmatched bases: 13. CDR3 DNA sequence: TGTGCCAGCAGCCCCCCGAGACAGGGGAAGTTTTATGGCTACACCTTC. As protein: CASSPPRQGKFYGYTF. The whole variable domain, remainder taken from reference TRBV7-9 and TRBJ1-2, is DTGVSQNPRHKITKRGQNVTFRCDPISEHNRLYWYRQTLGQGPEFLTYFQNEAQLEKSRLLSDRFSAERPKGSFSTLEIQRTEQGDSAMYLCASSPPRQGKFYGYTFGSGTRLTVV.

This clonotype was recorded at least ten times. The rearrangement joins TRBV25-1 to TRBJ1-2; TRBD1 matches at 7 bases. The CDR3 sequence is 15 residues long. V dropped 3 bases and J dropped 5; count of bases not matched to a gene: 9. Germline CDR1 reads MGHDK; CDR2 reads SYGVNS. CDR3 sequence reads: CASSEALGRGYGYTF. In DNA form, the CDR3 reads TGTGCCAGCAGTGAGGCCCTGGGCAGGGGGTATGGCTACACCTTC.

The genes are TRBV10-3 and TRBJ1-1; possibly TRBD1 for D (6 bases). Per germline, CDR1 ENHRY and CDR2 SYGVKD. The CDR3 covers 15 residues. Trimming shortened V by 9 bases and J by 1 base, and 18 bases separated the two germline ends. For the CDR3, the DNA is TGTGCCATAGGAGTCCAGCTAGGGGGGAACACTGAAGCTTTCTTT. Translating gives CAIGVQLGGNTEAFF.

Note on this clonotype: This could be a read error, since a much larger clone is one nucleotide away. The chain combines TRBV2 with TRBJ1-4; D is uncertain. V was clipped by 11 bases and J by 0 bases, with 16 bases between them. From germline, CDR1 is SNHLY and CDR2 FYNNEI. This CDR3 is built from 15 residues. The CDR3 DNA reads TGTGCCGGCGGACGGCGGATGGCAACTAATGAAAAACTGTTTTTT. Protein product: CAGGRRMATNEKLFF.

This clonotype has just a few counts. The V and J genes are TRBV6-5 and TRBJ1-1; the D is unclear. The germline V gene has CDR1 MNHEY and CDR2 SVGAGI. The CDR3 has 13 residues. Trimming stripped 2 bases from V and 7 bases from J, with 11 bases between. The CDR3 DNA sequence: TGTGCCAGCAGTTACGGGCTTCGGAGTGAAGCTTTCTTT. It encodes CASSYGLRSEAFF.

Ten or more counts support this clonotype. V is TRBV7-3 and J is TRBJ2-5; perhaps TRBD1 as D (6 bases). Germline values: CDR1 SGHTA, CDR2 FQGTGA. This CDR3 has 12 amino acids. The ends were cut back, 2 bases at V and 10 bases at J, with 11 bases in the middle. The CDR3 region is CASSLSQGHQYF. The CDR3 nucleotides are TGTGCCAGCAGCTTATCACAGGGCCACCAGTACTTC.

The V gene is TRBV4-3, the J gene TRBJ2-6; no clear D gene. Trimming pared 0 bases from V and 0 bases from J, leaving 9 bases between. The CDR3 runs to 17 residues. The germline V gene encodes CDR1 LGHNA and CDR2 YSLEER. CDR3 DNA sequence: TGCGCCAGCAGCCAAGAAAGGATGGCCTCTGGGGCCAACGTCCTGACTTTC. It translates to CASSQERMASGANVLTF.

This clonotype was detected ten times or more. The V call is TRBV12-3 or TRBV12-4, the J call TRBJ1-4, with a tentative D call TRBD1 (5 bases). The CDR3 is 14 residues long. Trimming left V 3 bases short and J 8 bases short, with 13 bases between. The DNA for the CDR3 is TGTGCCAGCAGTTTGTCGGGGGTAAGGGAAAAACTGTTTTTT. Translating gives CASSLSGVREKLFF.

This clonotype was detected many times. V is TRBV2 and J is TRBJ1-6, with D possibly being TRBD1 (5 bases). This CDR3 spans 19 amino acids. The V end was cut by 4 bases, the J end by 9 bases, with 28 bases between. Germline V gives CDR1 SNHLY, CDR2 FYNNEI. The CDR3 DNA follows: TGTGCCAGCAGTGCCTATAACACCGGAGGGACCCCCGGGATTTCACCCCTCCACTTT. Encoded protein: CASSAYNTGGTPGISPLHF.

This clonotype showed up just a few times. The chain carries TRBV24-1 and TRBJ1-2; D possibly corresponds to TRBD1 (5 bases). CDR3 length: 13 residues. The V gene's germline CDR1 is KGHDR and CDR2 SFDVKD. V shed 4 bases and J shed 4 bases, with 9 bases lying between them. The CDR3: CATSDQGGYGYTF. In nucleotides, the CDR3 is TGTGCCACCAGTGACCAGGGCGGCTATGGCTACACCTTC.

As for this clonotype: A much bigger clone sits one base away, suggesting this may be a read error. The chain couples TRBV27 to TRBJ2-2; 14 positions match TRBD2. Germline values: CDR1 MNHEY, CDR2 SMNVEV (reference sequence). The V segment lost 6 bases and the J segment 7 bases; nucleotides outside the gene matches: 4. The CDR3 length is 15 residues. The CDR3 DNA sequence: TGTGCCAGCAGAGGGACTAGCGGGGGAATCGGGGAGCTGTTTTTT. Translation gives CASRGTSGGIGELFF.

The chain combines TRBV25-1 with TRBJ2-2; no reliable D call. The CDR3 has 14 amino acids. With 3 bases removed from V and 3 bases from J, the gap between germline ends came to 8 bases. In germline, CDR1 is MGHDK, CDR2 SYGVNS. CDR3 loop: CASSDSSYTGELFF. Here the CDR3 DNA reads TGTGCCAGCAGTGATTCCTCCTACACCGGGGAGCTGTTTTTT.

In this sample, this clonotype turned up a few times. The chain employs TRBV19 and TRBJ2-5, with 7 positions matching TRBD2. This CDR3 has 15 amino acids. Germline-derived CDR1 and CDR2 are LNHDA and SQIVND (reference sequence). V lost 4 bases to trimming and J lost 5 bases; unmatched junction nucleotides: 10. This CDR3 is CASSRSGVGGETQYF. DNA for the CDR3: TGTGCCAGTAGTAGAAGCGGGGTCGGGGGGGAGACCCAGTACTTC.

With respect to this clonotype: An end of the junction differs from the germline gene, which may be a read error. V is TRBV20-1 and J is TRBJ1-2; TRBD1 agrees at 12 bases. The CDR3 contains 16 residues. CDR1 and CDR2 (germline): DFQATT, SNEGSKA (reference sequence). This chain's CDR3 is CSARVVLGTGGYGHTF. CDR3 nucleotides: TGCAGTGCTAGAGTGGTTTTAGGGACAGGGGGCTATGGCCACACCTTC.

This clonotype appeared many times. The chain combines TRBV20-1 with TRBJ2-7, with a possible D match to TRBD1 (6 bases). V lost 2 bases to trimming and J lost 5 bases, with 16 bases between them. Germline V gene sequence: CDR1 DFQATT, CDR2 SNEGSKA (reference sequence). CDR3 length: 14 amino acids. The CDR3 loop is CSARLSPGENEQYF. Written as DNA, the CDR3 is TGCAGTGCTAGACTCAGTCCAGGGGAAAACGAGCAGTACTTC.

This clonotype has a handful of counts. CDR3 sequence reads: CASSLRPWDTTEAFF. The CDR3 DNA sequence: TGCGCCAGCAGCCTACGCCCGTGGGATACCACTGAAGCTTTCTTT. This chain uses TRBV5-1 with TRBJ1-1; no reliable D call. Germline CDR1 reads SGHRS; CDR2 reads YFSETQ. Trimming took 4 bases from V and 4 from J, leaving 17 bases between them. CDR3 length: 15 residues. The variable domain in full, with the rest retrieved from reference TRBV5-1 and TRBJ1-1, is KAGVTQTPRYLIKTRGQQVTLSCSPISGHRSVSWYQQTPGQGLQFLFEYFSETQRNKGNFPGRFSGRQFSNSRSEMNVSTLELGDSALYLCASSLRPWDTTEAFFGQGTRLTVV.

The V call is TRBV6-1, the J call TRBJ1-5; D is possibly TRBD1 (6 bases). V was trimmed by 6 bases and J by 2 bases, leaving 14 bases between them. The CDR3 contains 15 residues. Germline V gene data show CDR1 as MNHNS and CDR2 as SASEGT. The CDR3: CASSPGGRRNQPQHF. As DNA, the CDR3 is TGTGCCAGCAGCCCCGGGGGCAGACGCAATCAGCCCCAGCATTTT.

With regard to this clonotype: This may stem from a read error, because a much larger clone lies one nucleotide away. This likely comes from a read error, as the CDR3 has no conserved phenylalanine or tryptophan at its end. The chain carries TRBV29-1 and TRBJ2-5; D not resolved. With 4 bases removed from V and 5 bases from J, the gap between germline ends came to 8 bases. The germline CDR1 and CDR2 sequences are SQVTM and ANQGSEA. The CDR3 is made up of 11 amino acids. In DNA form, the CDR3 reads TGCAGCGTTGGTGAGGCGGAGACCCAGTACTCC. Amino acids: CSVGEAETQYS.

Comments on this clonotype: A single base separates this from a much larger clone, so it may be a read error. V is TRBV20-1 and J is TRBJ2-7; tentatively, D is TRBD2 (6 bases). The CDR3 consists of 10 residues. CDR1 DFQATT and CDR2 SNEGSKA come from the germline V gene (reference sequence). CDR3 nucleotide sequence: TGCGGTGCTAGCGACGGCGAGCAGTACTTC. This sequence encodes CGASDGEQYF.